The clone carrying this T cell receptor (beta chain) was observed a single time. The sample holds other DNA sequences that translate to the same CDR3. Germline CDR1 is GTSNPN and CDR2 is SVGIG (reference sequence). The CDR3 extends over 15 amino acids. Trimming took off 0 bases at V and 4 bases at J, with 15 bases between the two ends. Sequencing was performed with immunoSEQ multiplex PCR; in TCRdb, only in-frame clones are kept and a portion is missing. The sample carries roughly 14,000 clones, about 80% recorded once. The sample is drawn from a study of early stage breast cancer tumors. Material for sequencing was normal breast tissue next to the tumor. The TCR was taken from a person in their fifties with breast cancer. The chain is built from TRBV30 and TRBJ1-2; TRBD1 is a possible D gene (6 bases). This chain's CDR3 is CAWSVFRDNSYGYTF. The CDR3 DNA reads TGTGCCTGGAGTGTATTTCGGGACAATTCCTATGGCTACACCTTC.